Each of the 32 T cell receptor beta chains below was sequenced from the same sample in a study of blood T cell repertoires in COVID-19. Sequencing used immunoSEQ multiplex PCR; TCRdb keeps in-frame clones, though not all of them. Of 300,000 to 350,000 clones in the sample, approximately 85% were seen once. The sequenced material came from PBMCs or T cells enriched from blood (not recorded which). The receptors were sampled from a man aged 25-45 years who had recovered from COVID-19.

The CDR3 bases are TGCGCCAGCAGCTTGGATGAGGATTCACCCCTCCACTTT. Residues: CASSLDEDSPLHF. The chain couples TRBV5-1 to TRBJ1-6; unclear D gene. This CDR3 has 13 residues. V lost 0 bases and J lost 8, with 6 bases in between. Germline V CDR1 and CDR2: SGHRS, YFSETQ.

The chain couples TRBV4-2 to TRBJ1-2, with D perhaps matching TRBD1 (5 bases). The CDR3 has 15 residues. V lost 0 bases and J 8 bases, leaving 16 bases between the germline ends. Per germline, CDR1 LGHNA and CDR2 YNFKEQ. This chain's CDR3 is CASSQDLTTVNGYTF. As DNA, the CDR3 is TGTGCCAGCAGCCAAGATCTCACGACAGTCAACGGCTACACCTTC.

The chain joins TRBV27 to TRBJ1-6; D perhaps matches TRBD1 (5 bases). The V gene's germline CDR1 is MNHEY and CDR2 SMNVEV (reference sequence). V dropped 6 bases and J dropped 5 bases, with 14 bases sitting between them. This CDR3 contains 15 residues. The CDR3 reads CASSPDSLNNSPLHF. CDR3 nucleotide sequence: TGTGCCAGCAGCCCCGACAGTCTGAATAATTCACCCCTCCACTTT.

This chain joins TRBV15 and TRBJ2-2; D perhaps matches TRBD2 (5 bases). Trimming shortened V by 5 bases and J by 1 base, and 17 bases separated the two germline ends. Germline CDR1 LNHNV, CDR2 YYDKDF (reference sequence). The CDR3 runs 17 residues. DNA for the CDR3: TGTGCCACCAGCTCAGAGGGTGAATGGGGGAACACCGGGGAGCTGTTTTTT. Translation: CATSSEGEWGNTGELFF.

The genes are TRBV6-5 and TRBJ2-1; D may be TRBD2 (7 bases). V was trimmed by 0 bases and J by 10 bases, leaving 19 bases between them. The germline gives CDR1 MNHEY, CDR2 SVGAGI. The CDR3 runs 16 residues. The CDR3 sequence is CASSYSYGGPGNEQFF. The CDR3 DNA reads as TGTGCCAGCAGTTACTCTTACGGGGGGCCGGGGAACGAGCAGTTCTTC.

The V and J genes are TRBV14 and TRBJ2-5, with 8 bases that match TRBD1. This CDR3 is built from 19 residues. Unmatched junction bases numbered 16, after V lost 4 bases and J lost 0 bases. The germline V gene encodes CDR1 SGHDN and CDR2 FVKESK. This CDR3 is CASSLTGQGNGVYQETQYF. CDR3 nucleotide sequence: TGTGCCAGCAGCCTCACCGGACAGGGTAACGGAGTGTACCAAGAGACCCAGTACTTC. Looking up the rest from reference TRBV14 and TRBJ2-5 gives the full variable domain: EAGVTQFPSHSVIEKGQTVTLRCDPISGHDNLYWYRRVMGKEIKFLLHFVKESKQDESGMPNNRFLAERTGGTYSTLKVQPAELEDSGVYFCASSLTGQGNGVYQETQYFGPGTRLLVL.

The CDR3 spells CASSGQGTANTEAFF. DNA of the CDR3: TGCGCCAGCAGCGGGCAGGGGACGGCCAACACTGAAGCTTTCTTT. J is TRBJ1-1 and V is TRBV5-1, with D maybe TRBD1 (6 bases). Germline V gives CDR1 SGHRS, CDR2 YFSETQ. Trimming stripped 4 bases from V and 2 bases from J, with 15 bases between. The CDR3 is 15 amino acids.

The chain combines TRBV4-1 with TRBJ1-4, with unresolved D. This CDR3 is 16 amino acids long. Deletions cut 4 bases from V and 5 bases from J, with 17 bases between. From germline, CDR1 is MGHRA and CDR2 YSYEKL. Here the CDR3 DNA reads TGCGCCAGCAGCCGCGGGTCTTCCGGGGAAAATGAAAAACTGTTTTTT. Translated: CASSRGSSGENEKLFF.

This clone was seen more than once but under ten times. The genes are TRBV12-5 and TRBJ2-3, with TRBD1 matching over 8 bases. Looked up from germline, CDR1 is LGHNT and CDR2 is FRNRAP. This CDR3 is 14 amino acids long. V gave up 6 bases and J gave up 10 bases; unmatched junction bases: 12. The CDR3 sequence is CASGIGTGALAQYF. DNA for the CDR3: TGTGCTAGTGGGATAGGGACAGGAGCCCTCGCGCAGTATTTT.

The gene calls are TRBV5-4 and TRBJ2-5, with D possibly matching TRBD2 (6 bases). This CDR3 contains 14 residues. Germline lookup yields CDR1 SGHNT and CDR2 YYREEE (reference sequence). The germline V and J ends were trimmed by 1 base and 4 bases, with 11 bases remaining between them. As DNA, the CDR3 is TGTGCCAGCAGCTTGTTCTCCGGGGGAGAGACCCAGTACTTC. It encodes CASSLFSGGETQYF.

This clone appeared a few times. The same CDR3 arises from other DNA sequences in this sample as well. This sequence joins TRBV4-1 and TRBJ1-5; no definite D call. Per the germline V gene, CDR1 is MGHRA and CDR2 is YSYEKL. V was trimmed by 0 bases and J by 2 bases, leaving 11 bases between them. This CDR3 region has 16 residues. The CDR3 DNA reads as TGCGCCAGCAGCCAAGATGGAGGGATTGGCAATCAGCCCCAGCATTTT. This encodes CASSQDGGIGNQPQHF.

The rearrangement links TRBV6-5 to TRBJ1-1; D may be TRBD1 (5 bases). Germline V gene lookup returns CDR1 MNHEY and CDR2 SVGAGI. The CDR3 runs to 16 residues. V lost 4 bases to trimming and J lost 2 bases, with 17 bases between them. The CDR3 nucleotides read TGTGCCAGCAGTTCTCAAGGATCGGGACTCAACACTGAAGCTTTCTTT. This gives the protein CASSSQGSGLNTEAFF.

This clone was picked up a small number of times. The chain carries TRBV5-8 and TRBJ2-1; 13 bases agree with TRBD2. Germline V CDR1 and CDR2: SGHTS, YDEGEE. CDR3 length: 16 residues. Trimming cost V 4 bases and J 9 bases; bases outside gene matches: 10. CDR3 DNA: TGTGCCAGCAGCATCGTTACTAGCGGGGGGGTCCCTGAGCAGTTCTTC. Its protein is CASSIVTSGGVPEQFF.

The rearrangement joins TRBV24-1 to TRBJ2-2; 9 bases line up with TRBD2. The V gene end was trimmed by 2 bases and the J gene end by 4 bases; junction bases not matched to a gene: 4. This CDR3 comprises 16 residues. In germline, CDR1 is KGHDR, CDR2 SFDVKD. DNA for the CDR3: TGTGCCACCAGTGATTCCGCGGGGGGGCCCACCGGGGAGCTGTTTTTT. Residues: CATSDSAGGPTGELFF.

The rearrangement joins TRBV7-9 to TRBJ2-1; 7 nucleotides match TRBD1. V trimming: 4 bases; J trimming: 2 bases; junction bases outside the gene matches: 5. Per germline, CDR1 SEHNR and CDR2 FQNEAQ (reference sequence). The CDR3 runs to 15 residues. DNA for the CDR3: TGTGCCAGCAGCTCCGGACAGGACCCCTACAATGAGCAGTTCTTC. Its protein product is CASSSGQDPYNEQFF.

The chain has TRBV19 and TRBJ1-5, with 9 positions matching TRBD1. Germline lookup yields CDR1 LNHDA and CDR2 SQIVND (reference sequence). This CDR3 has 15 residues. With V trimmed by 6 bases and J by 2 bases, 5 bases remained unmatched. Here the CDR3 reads CASSERTGGNQPQHF. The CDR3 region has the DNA TGTGCCAGTAGCGAAAGGACAGGGGGCAATCAGCCCCAGCATTTT.

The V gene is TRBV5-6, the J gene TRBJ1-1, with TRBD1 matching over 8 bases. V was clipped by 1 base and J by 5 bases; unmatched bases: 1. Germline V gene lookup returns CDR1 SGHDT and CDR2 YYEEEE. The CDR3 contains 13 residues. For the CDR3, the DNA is TGTGCCAGCAGCTTGTGGACAGGGACTGAAGCTTTCTTT. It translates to CASSLWTGTEAFF.

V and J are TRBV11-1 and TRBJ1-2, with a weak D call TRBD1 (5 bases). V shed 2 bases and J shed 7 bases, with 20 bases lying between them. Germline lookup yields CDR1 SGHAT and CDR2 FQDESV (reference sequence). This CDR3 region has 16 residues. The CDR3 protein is CASSLSLRDSRGGYTF. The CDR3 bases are TGTGCCAGCAGCTTATCCCTCCGGGACTCAAGGGGTGGCTACACCTTC.

The CDR3 is CASSAEEVEQYF. The DNA of the CDR3 is TGTGCCAGCAGTGCGGAGGAAGTCGAGCAGTACTTC. V is TRBV2 and J is TRBJ2-7, with TRBD2 as a possible D gene (5 bases). CDR3 length: 12 amino acids. Trimming took 4 bases from V and 6 from J, leaving 10 bases between them. From germline, CDR1 is SNHLY and CDR2 FYNNEI.

CDR3 region: CASSQDSPVSGQPQHF. The CDR3 DNA follows: TGTGCCAGCAGCCAAGATAGTCCGGTTTCGGGTCAGCCCCAGCATTTT. The chain recombines TRBV4-2 with TRBJ1-5; D ambiguous. With 0 bases removed from V and 6 bases from J, the gap between germline ends came to 15 bases. From germline, CDR1 is LGHNA and CDR2 YNFKEQ. This CDR3 comprises 16 residues.

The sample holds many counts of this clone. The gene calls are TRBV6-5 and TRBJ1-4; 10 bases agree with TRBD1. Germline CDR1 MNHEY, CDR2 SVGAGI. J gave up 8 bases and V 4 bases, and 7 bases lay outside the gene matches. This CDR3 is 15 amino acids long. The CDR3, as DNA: TGTGCCAGCAGTTCCATGACAGGGGGCGCCGAAAAACTGTTTTTT. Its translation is CASSSMTGGAEKLFF.

The CDR3, as DNA: TGTGCCAGCAGTTCGAGAATCACAGGGCCCGGGGAGCTGTTTTTT. It translates to CASSSRITGPGELFF. J is TRBJ2-2 and V is TRBV6-5; a weak D match, TRBD1 (6 bases). V was pared by 4 bases and J by 6 bases, with 15 bases between. The CDR3 totals 15 residues. The germline gives CDR1 MNHEY, CDR2 SVGAGI.

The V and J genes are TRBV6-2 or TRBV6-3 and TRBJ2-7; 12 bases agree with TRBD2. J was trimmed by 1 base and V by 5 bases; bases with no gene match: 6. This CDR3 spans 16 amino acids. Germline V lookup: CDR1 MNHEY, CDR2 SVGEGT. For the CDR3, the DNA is TGTGCCAGCAGTAGACCGACTAGCGGGGGATCCTACGAGCAGTACTTC. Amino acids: CASSRPTSGGSYEQYF.

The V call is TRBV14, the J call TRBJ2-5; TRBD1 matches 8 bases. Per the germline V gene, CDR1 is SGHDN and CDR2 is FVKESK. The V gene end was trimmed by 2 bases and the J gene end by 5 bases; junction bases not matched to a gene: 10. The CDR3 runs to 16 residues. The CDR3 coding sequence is TGTGCCAGCAGCCAAATTCGACAGGGGACGGGGGAGACCCAGTACTTC. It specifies CASSQIRQGTGETQYF.

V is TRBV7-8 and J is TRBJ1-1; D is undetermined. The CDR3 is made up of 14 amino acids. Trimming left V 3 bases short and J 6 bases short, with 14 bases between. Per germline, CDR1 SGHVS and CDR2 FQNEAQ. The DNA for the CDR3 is TGTGCCAGCAGCTTCCTCATGAACGGGGCTGAAGCTTTCTTT. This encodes CASSFLMNGAEAFF. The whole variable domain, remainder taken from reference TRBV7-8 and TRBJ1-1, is GAGVSQSPRYKVAKRGQDVALRCDPISGHVSLFWYQQALGQGPEFLTYFQNEAQLDKSGLPSDRFFAERPEGSVSTLKIQRTQQEDSAVYLCASSFLMNGAEAFFGQGTRLTVV.

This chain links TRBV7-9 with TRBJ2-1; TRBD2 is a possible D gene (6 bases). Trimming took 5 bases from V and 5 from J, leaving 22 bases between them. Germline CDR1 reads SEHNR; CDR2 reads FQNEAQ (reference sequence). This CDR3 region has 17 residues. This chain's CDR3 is CASSPRYRDLNHNEQFF. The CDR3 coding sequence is TGTGCCAGCAGCCCCCGCTACCGGGACTTAAACCACAATGAGCAGTTCTTC.

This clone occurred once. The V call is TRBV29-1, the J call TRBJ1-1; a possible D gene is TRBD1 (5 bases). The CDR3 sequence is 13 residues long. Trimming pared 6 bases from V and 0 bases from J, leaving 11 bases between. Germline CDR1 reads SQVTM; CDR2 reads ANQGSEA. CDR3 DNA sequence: TGCAGCGTGGCGGGACGGCTGAACACTGAAGCTTTCTTT. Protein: CSVAGRLNTEAFF.

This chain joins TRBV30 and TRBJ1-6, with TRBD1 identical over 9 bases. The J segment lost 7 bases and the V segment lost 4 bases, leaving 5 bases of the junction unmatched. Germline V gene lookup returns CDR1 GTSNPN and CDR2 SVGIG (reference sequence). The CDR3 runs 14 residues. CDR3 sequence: CAWTRGTGNSPLHF. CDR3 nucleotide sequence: TGTGCCTGGACCCGCGGGACAGGGAATTCACCCCTCCACTTT.

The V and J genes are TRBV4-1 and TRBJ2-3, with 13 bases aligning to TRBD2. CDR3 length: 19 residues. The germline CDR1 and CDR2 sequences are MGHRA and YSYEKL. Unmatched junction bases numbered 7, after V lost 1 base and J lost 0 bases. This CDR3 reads CASSQAQGLAGDSTDTQYF. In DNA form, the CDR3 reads TGCGCCAGCAGCCAAGCTCAAGGACTAGCGGGGGATAGCACAGATACGCAGTATTTT.

CDR3 in amino acids: CAWSKRQGRDEQFF. The CDR3 DNA follows: TGTGCCTGGAGTAAGCGACAGGGGCGAGATGAGCAGTTCTTC. The V call is TRBV30, the J call TRBJ2-1; 8 bases are shared with TRBD1. Germline V gene sequence: CDR1 GTSNPN, CDR2 SVGIG (reference sequence). J was trimmed by 8 bases and V by 2 bases; bases with no gene match: 8. This CDR3 is built from 14 residues.

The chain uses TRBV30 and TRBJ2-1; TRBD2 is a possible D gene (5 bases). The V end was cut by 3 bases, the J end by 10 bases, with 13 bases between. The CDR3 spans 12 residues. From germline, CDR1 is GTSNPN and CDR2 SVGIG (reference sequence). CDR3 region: CAWSLWGDEQFF. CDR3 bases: TGTGCCTGGAGCCTATGGGGAGACGAGCAGTTCTTC.

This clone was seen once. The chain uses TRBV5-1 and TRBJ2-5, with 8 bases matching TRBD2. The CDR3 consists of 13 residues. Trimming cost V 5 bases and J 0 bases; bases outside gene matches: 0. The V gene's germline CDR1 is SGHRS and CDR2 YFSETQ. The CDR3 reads CASRRGDQETQYF. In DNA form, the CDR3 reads TGCGCCAGCAGGCGGGGGGACCAAGAGACCCAGTACTTC.